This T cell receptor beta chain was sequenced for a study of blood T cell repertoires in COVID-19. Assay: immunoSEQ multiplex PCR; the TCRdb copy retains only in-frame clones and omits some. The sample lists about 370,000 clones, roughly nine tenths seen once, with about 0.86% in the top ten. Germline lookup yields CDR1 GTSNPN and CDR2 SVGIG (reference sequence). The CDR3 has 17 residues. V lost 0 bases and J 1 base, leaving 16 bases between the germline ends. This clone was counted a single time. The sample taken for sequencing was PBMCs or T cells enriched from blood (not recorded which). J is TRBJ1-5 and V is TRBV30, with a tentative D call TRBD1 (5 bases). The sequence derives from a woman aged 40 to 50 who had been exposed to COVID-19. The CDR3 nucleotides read TGTGCCTGGAGTGTAGGCCTCTTGGGGGGGAGCAATCAGCCCCAGCATTTT. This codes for CAWSVGLLGGSNQPQHF.